The 16 T cell receptor beta chains below come from one sample, sequenced in a study of blood T cell repertoires in COVID-19. The table came from immunoSEQ multiplex PCR; TCRdb's copy has only in-frame clones and leaves some out. The profile shows under 400,000 clones, around 90% of them singletons. The sample was peripheral blood. These receptors all stem from a woman in her fifties or sixties with COVID-19, enrolled during active disease.

The rearrangement uses TRBV6-5 and TRBJ1-3; D gene unclear. Trimming removed 5 bases at V and 6 bases at J, with 11 bases between. The CDR3 runs 13 residues. Per germline, CDR1 MNHEY and CDR2 SVGAGI. CDR3 in amino acids: CASSPSAENTIYF. The CDR3 DNA reads as TGTGCCAGCAGTCCTTCGGCGGAAAACACCATATATTTT.

The chain carries TRBV27 and TRBJ2-3; 7 bases map to TRBD1. The ends lost 4 bases at V and 1 base at J; junction bases unmatched: 8. Germline CDR1 and CDR2: MNHEY and SMNVEV (reference sequence). There are 16 residues in the CDR3. In nucleotides, the CDR3 is TGTGCCAGCAGTTCGAACAGGGGTTGGGGCACAGATACGCAGTATTTT. Amino acid sequence: CASSSNRGWGTDTQYF.

The chain couples TRBV11-3 to TRBJ2-1; D not certain. This CDR3 has 13 residues. The V gene's germline CDR1 is SGHNT and CDR2 YENEEA. V was shortened by 2 bases and J by 4 bases, with 6 bases between the two germline ends. Here the CDR3 DNA reads TGTGCCAGCAGCTTAACAGATTACAATGAGCAGTTCTTC. It encodes CASSLTDYNEQFF.

The rearrangement uses TRBV6-1 and TRBJ1-5; D perhaps matches TRBD1 (5 bases). Deletions cut 1 base from V and 6 bases from J, with 7 bases between. Germline loops: CDR1 MNHNS, CDR2 SASEGT. This CDR3 is 13 amino acids long. As DNA, the CDR3 is TGTGCCAGCAGTGAAGGGGGCGCTCAGCCCCAGCATTTT. Amino acid sequence: CASSEGGAQPQHF.

The rearrangement joins TRBV7-9 to TRBJ1-1, with 7 bases that match TRBD1. J gave up 0 bases and V 5 bases, and 6 bases lay outside the gene matches. Germline V gives CDR1 SEHNR, CDR2 FQNEAQ (reference sequence). This CDR3 comprises 15 residues. The CDR3 DNA sequence: TGTGCCAGCAGCCCATTGGGACAGTTGAACACTGAAGCTTTCTTT. Translation: CASSPLGQLNTEAFF.

CDR3 nucleotide sequence: TGTGCCAGCAGCTTGGAAGACAGGGGAATAGCTAACTATGGCTACACCTTC. Translating gives CASSLEDRGIANYGYTF. The rearrangement uses TRBV5-8 and TRBJ1-2; 8 bases map to TRBD1. V dropped 0 bases and J dropped 0; count of bases not matched to a gene: 7. This CDR3 has 17 amino acids. Germline values: CDR1 SGHTS, CDR2 YDEGEE.

The chain joins TRBV30 to TRBJ1-1; 8 bases match TRBD1. The CDR3 covers 14 residues. V lost 0 bases, J lost 10 bases, and 10 bases stayed unmatched. Germline CDR1 GTSNPN, CDR2 SVGIG (reference sequence). CDR3 region: CAWSVPYITGGAFF. CDR3 nucleotide sequence: TGTGCCTGGAGTGTACCTTATATAACAGGGGGAGCTTTCTTT.

V usage is TRBV7-6 and J usage is TRBJ2-5, with TRBD2 matching over 9 bases. Germline assignment: CDR1 SGHVS and CDR2 FNYEAQ. Trimming at V came to 0 bases and at J to 4 bases, leaving 9 bases not matched to a gene. The CDR3 consists of 17 residues. The CDR3 DNA sequence: TGTGCCAGCAGCTTAGCGGGTAGTAGCGGGGGATCAGAGACCCAGTACTTC. Translation gives CASSLAGSSGGSETQYF. Combining the CDR3 with reference TRBV7-6 and TRBJ2-5 gives the whole variable domain GAGVSQSPRYKVTKRGQDVALRCDPISGHVSLYWYRQALGQGPEFLTYFNYEAQQDKSGLPNDRFSAERPEGSISTLTIQRTEQRDSAMYRCASSLAGSSGGSETQYFGPGTRLLVL.

This chain uses TRBV5-4 with TRBJ2-3; a possible D gene is TRBD2 (5 bases). Trimming stripped 1 base from V and 3 bases from J, with 9 bases between. This CDR3 contains 14 residues. Germline V gives CDR1 SGHNT, CDR2 YYREEE (reference sequence). CDR3 loop: CASSLTSTTDTQYF. DNA for the CDR3: TGTGCCAGCAGCTTGACTAGTACTACAGATACGCAGTATTTT.

The chain couples TRBV10-1 to TRBJ1-2, with 10 bases aligning to TRBD1. V shed 5 bases and J 8 bases; nucleotides not matched to a gene: 8. Germline V CDR1 and CDR2: WNHNN, SYGVQD (reference sequence). This CDR3 is 14 amino acids long. CDR3 region: CASSPWDRGGGYTF. The CDR3 region has the DNA TGCGCCAGCAGTCCTTGGGACAGGGGAGGAGGCTACACCTTC.

The rearrangement joins TRBV2 to TRBJ1-2; unclear D gene. V lost 3 bases to trimming and J lost 6 bases, with 11 bases between them. Germline V CDR1 and CDR2: SNHLY, FYNNEI. The CDR3 consists of 13 residues. CDR3 DNA: TGTGCCAGCAGTGATGGGTCGGGAAATGGCTACACCTTC. Its protein product is CASSDGSGNGYTF. Full variable domain (missing parts from reference TRBV2 and TRBJ1-2): EPEVTQTPSHQVTQMGQEVILRCVPISNHLYFYWYRQILGQKVEFLVSFYNNEISEKSEIFDDQFSVERPDGSNFTLKIRSTKLEDSAMYFCASSDGSGNGYTFGSGTRLTVV.

This chain uses TRBV9 with TRBJ1-2; perhaps TRBD1 as D (5 bases). The CDR3 extends over 17 amino acids. The germline V and J ends were trimmed by 3 bases and 1 base, with 19 bases remaining between them. Germline CDR1 SGDLS, CDR2 YYNGEE. CDR3 DNA sequence: TGTGCCAGCAGCGGTATTCAATCCGGGGGTATTAACTATGGCTACACCTTC. Protein: CASSGIQSGGINYGYTF.

The table lists this clone with a few counts. The chain links TRBV6-5 to TRBJ1-1; 7 nucleotides agree with TRBD1. Germline V gene sequence: CDR1 MNHEY, CDR2 SVGAGI. The junction had 8 bases not matched to a gene; V was cut back by 7 bases and J by 6 bases. This CDR3 region has 13 residues. CDR3 in DNA: TGTGCCAGCAAAACCTTCAGGGGGTCTGAAGCTTTCTTT. It translates to CASKTFRGSEAFF.

This clone was detected once. The chain has TRBV28 and TRBJ1-4, with D possibly TRBD1 on 5 matching bases. V was clipped by 5 bases and J by 0 bases, with 19 bases between them. The length of the CDR3 is 18 residues. Germline V gene sequence: CDR1 MDHEN, CDR2 SYDVKM. The CDR3 spells CASSPRQGTSTTNEKLFF. CDR3 coding DNA: TGTGCCAGCAGTCCCCGGCAGGGAACTTCAACAACTAATGAAAAACTGTTTTTT.

The J gene is TRBJ2-5, the V gene TRBV29-1, with D perhaps TRBD1 (6 bases). CDR1 and CDR2 (germline): SQVTM, ANQGSEA. Trimming shortened V by 3 bases and J by 5 bases, and 7 bases separated the two germline ends. This CDR3 comprises 11 residues. DNA for the CDR3: TGCAGCGTTGATACAGGGGAGACCCAGTACTTC. Translated: CSVDTGETQYF. The whole variable domain, filled in from reference TRBV29-1 and TRBJ2-5, reads SAVISQKPSRDICQRGTSLTIQCQVDSQVTMMFWYRQQPGQSLTLIATANQGSEATYESGFVIDKFPISRPNLTFSTLTVSNMSPEDSSIYLCSVDTGETQYFGPGTRLLVL.

The rearrangement joins TRBV3-1 (or the pseudogene TRBV3-2) to TRBJ2-4; D is unclear. The length of the CDR3 is 14 residues. V was clipped by 1 base and J by 0 bases, with 4 bases between them. Germline CDR1 is LGHDT and CDR2 is YNNKEL (reference sequence). The CDR3 is CASSQVLAKNIQYF. The CDR3, as DNA: TGTGCCAGCAGCCAAGTACTAGCCAAAAACATTCAGTACTTC.